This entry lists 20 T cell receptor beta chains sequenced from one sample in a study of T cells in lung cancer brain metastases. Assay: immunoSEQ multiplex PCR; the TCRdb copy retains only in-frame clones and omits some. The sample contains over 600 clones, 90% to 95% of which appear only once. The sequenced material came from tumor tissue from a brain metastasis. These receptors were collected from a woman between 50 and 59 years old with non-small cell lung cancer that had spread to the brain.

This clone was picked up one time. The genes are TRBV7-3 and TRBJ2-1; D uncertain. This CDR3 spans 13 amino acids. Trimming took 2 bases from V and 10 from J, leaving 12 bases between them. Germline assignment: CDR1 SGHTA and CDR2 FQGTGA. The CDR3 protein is CASSLELLSEQFF. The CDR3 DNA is TGTGCCAGCAGCTTAGAGCTCTTGAGCGAGCAGTTCTTC. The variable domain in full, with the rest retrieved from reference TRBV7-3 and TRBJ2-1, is GAGVSQTPSNKVTEKGKYVELRCDPISGHTALYWYRQSLGQGPEFLIYFQGTGAADDSGLPNDRFFAVRPEGSVSTLKIQRTERGDSAVYLCASSLELLSEQFFGPGTRLTVL.

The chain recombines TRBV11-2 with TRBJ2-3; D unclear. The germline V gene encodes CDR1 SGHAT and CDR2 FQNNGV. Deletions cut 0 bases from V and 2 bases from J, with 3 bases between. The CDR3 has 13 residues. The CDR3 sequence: CASSLDLTDTQYF. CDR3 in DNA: TGTGCCAGCAGCTTAGATCTCACAGATACGCAGTATTTT.

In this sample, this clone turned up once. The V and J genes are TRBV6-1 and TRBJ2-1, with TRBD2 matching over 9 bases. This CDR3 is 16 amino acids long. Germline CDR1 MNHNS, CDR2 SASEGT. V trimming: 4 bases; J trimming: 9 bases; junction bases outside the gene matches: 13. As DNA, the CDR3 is TGTGCCAGCAGTGGACGACTAGCGGAGCTGAGGAGTGAGCAGTTCTTC. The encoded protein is CASSGRLAELRSEQFF.

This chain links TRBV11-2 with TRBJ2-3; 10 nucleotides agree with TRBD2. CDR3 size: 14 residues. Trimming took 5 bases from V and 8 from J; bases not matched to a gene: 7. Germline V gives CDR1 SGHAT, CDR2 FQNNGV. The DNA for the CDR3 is TGTGCCAGCAGCGCTAGCGGGAGCTCCAGTACGCAGTATTTT. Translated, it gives CASSASGSSSTQYF.

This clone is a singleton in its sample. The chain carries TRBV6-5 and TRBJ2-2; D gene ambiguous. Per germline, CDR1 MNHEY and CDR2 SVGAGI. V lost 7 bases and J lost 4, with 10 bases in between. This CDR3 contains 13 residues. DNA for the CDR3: TGTGCCAGCACCCCGGAGAGCACCGGGGAGCTGTTTTTT. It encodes CASTPESTGELFF.

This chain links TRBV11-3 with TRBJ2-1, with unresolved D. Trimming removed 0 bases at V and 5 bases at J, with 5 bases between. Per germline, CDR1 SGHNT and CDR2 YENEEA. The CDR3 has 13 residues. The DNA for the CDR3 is TGTGCCAGCAGCTTAGAAGACCACAATGAGCAGTTCTTC. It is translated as CASSLEDHNEQFF.

The CDR3 bases are TGCAGCGTTCGGGCCCAGGAGAACACTGAAGCTTTCTTT. Translation: CSVRAQENTEAFF. The V call is TRBV29-1, the J call TRBJ1-1; D unclear. The germline V gene has CDR1 SQVTM and CDR2 ANQGSEA. CDR3 length equals 13 residues. V shed 5 bases and J shed 1 base, with 11 bases lying between them.

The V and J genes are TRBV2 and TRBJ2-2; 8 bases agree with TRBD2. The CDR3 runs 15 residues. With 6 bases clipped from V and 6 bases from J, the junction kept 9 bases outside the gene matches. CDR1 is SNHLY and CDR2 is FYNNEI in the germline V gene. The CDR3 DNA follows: TGTGCCAGCAGCCGTTTAGCGGGAACGGCCGGGGAGCTGTTTTTT. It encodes CASSRLAGTAGELFF.

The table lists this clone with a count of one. This chain's CDR3 is CASSEVTSGNSPLHF. CDR3 coding DNA: TGTGCCAGCAGTGAAGTGACAAGTGGTAATTCACCCCTCCACTTT. The chain couples TRBV6-1 to TRBJ1-6; D is undetermined. Germline lookup yields CDR1 MNHNS and CDR2 SASEGT. Between the trimmed V and J ends, which lost 1 base and 6 bases, there was a span of 10 bases. This CDR3 has 15 amino acids.

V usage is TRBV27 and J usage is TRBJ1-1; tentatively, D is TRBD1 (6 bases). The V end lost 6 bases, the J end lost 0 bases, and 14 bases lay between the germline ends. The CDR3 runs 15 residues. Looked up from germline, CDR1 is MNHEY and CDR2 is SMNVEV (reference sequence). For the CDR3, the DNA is TGTGCCAGCAGCCTCCAGGGGCTCATGAACACTGAAGCTTTCTTT. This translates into CASSLQGLMNTEAFF.

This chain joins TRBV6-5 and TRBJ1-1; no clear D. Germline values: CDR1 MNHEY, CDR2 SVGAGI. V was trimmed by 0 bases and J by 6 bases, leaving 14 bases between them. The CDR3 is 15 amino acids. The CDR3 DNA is TGTGCCAGCAGTTACTCAGAGGGAATAGGATCTGAAGCTTTCTTT. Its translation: CASSYSEGIGSEAFF.

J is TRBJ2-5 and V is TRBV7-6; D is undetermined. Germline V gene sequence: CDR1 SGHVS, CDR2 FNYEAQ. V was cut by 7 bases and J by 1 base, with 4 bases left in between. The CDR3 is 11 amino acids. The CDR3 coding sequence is TGTGCCAGCAAGACCCAAGAGACCCAGTACTTC. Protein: CASKTQETQYF.

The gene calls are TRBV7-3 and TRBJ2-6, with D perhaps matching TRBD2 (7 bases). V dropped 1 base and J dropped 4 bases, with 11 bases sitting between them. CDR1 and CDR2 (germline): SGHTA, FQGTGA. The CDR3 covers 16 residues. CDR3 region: CASSLNGGRGANVLTF. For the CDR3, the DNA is TGTGCCAGCAGCTTAAACGGGGGGCGCGGGGCCAACGTCCTGACTTTC.

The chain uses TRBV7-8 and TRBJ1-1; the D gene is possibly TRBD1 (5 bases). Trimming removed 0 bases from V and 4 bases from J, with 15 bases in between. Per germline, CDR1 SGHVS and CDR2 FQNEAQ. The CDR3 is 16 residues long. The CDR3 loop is CASSLAGGGRSTEAFF. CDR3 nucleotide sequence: TGTGCCAGCAGCTTAGCGGGTGGGGGGAGGAGCACTGAAGCTTTCTTT. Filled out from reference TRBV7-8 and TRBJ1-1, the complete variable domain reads GAGVSQSPRYKVAKRGQDVALRCDPISGHVSLFWYQQALGQGPEFLTYFQNEAQLDKSGLPSDRFFAERPEGSVSTLKIQRTQQEDSAVYLCASSLAGGGRSTEAFFGQGTRLTVV.

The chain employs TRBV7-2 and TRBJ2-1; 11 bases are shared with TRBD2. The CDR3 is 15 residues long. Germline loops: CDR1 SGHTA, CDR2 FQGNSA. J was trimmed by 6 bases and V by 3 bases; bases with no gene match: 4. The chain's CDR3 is CASSFTSGSGNEQFF. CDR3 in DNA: TGTGCCAGCAGCTTCACTAGCGGGAGTGGCAATGAGCAGTTCTTC. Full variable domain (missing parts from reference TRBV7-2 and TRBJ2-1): GAGVSQSPSNKVTEKGKDVELRCDPISGHTALYWYRQSLGQGLEFLIYFQGNSAPDKSGLPSDRFSAERTGGSVSTLTIQRTQQEDSAVYLCASSFTSGSGNEQFFGPGTRLTVL.

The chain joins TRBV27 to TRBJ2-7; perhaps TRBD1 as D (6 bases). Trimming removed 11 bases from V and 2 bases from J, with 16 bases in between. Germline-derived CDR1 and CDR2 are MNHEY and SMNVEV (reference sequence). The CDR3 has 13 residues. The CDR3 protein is CASPRQATYEQYV. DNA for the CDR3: TGTGCCTCCCCGAGACAGGCAACCTACGAGCAGTACGTC.

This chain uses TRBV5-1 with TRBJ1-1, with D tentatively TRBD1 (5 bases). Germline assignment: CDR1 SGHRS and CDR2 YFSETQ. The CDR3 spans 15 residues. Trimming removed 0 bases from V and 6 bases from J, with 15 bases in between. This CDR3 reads CASSLGAYQGAEAFF. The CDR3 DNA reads TGCGCCAGCAGCTTGGGGGCGTATCAGGGCGCTGAAGCTTTCTTT.

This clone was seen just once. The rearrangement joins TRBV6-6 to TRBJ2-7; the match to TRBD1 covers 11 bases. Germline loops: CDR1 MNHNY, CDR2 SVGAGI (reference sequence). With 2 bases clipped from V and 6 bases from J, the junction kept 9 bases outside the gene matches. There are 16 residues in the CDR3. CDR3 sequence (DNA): TGTGCCAGCAGTTACGCATCCTCCGGGACAGGGGGCGAGCAGTACGTC. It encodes CASSYASSGTGGEQYV.

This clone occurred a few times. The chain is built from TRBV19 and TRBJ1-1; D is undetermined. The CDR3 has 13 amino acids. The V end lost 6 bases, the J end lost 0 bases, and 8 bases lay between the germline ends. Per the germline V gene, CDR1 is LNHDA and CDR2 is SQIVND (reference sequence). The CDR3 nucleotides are TGTGCCAGTAGCAGAGGGTTGAACACTGAAGCTTTCTTT. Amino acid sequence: CASSRGLNTEAFF.

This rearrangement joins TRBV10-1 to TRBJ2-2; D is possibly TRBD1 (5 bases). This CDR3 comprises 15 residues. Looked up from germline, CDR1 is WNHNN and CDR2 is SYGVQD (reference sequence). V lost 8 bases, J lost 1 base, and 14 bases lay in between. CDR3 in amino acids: CASSRGGRNTGELFF. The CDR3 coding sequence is TGCGCCAGCTCTAGGGGCGGCAGGAACACCGGGGAGCTGTTTTTT.